This T cell receptor beta chain appears in the sequencing data of a study of OX40 agonist ivuxolimab in advanced cancers. In the study overall: Among those treated, three patients had partial responses, one with hepatocellular carcinoma and two with cutaneous melanoma. Study findings and constraints: Blood T cells, both CD4+ and CD8+, expanded clonally by week 6 at 0.1 to 3.0 mg/kg.

Profiled with immunoSEQ multiplex PCR; TCRdb holds only in-frame clones, not every one. The sample includes nearly 50,000 clones, around nine tenths of them seen just once. As regards this clone: The antigen is not known.

Source: CD4+ or CD8+ T cells sorted from blood, taken in a trial of the OX40 agonist ivuxolimab. The origin of this receptor is an adult with an advanced solid tumor such as melanoma, head and neck, liver or kidney cancer.

The CDR3 loop reads CASSSDGYGYTF. The CDR3 DNA follows: TGCGCCAGCAGCTCCGACGGCTATGGCTACACCTTC. The rearrangement links TRBV5-1 to TRBJ1-2; D unresolved. Germline V gives CDR1 SGHRS, CDR2 YFSETQ. The CDR3 spans 12 residues. Trimming cost V 3 bases and J 4 bases, with 7 bases left between them.